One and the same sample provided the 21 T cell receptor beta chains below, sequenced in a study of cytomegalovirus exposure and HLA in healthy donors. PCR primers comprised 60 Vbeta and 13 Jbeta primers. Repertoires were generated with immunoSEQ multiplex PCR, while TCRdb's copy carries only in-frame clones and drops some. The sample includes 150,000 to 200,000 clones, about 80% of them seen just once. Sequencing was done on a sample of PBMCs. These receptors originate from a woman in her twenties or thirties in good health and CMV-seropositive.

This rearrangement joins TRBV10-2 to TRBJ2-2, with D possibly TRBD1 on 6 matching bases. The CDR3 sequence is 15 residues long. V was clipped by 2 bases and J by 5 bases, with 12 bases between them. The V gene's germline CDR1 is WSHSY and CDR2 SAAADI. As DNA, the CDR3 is TGCGCCAGCAGTGAGACAGGGTTTGGGACCGGGGAGCTGTTTTTT. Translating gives CASSETGFGTGELFF.

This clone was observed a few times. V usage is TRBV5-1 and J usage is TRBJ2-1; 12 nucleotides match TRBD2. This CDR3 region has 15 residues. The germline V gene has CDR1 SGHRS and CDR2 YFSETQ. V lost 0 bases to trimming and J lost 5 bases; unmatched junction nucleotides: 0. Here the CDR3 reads CASSLGLAGDNEQFF. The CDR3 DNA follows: TGCGCCAGCAGCTTGGGACTAGCGGGGGACAATGAGCAGTTCTTC.

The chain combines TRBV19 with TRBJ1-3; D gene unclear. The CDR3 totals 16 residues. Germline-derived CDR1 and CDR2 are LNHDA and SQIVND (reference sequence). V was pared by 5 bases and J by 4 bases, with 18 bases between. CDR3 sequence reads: CASSPSMRMLGNTIYF. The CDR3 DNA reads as TGTGCCAGTAGTCCGTCCATGCGGATGTTGGGAAACACCATATATTTT.

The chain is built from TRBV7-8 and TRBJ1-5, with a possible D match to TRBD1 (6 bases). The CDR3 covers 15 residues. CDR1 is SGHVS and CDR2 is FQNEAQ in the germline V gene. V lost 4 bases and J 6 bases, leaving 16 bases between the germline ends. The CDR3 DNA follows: TGTGCCAGCAGCTCGACGACAGGAACGAGTCAGCCCCAGCATTTT. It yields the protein CASSSTTGTSQPQHF.

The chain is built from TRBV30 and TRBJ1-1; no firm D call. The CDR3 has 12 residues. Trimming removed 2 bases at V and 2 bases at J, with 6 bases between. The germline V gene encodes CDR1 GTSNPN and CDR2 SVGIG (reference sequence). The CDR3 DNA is TGTGCCTGGAGTCAGTTTAACACTGAAGCTTTCTTT. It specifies CAWSQFNTEAFF.

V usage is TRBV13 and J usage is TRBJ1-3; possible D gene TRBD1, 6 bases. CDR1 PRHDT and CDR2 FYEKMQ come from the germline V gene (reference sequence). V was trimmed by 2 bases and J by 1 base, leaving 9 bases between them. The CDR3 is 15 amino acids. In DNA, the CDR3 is TGTGCCAGCAGCTTACCGGGGACATCTGGAAACACCATATATTTT. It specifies CASSLPGTSGNTIYF.

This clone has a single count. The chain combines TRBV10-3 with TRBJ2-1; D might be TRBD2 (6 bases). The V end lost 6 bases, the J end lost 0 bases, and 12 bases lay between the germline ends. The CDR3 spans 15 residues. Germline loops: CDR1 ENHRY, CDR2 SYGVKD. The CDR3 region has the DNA TGTGCCATCAGGCGGGACTTGAGCTCCTACAATGAGCAGTTCTTC. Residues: CAIRRDLSSYNEQFF.

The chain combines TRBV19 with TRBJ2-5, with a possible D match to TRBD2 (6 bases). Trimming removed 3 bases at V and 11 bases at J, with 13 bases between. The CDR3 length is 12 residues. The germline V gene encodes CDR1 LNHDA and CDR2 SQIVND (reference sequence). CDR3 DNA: TGTGCCAGTAGTATTGGCGGGGACGGGCAGTACTTC. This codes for CASSIGGDGQYF.

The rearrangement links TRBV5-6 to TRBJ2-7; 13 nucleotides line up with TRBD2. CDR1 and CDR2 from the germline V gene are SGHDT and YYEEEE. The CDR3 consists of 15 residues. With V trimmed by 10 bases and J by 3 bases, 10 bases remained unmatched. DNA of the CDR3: TGTGCCGGTTCCCGGACTAGCGGGAGAATCTACGAGCAGTACTTC. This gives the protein CAGSRTSGRIYEQYF. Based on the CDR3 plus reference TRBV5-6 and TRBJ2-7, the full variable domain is DAGVTQSPTHLIKTRGQQVTLRCSPKSGHDTVSWYQQALGQGPQFIFQYYEEEERQRGNFPDRFSGHQFPNYSSELNVNALLLGDSALYLCAGSRTSGRIYEQYFGPGTRLTVT.

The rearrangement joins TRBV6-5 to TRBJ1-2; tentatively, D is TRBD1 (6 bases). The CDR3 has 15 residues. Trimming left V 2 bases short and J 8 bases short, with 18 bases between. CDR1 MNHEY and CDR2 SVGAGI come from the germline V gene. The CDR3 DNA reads TGTGCCAGCAGTTACCTCCCGTCCAGGGGCCAGGGCTACACCTTC. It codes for CASSYLPSRGQGYTF.

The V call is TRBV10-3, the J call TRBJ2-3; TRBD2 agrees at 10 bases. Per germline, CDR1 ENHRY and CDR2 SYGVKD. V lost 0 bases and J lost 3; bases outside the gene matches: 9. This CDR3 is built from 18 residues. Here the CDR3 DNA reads TGTGCCATCAGTGAGTCTAAGCGGGGGGGCCTAATTACAGATACGCAGTATTTT. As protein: CAISESKRGGLITDTQYF.

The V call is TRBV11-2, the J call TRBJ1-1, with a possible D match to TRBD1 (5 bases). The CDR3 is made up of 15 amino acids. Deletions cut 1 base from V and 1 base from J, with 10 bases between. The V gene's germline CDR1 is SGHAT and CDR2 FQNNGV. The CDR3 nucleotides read TGTGCCAGCAGCTTAGCCCTGACAGAGAACACTGAAGCTTTCTTT. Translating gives CASSLALTENTEAFF.

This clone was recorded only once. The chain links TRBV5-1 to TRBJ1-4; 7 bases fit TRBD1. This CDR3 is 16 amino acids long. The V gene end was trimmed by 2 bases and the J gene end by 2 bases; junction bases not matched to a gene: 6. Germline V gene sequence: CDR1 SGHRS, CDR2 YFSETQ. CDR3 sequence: CASSFTGDVTNEKLFF. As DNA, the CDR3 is TGCGCCAGCAGCTTCACAGGGGATGTTACTAATGAAAAACTGTTTTTT.

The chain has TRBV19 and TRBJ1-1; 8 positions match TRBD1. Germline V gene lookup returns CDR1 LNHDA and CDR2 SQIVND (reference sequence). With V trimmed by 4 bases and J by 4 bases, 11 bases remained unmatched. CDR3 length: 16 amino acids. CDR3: CASSTRSRTGSTEAFF. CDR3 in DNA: TGTGCCAGTAGTACCCGGTCCCGGACAGGGAGCACTGAAGCTTTCTTT.

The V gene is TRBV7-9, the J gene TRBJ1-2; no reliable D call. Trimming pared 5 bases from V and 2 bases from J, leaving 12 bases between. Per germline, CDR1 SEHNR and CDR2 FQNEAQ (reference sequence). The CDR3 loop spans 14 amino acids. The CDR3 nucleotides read TGTGCCAGCAGCCCCCCAGGCTCCAACTATGGCTACACCTTC. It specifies CASSPPGSNYGYTF.

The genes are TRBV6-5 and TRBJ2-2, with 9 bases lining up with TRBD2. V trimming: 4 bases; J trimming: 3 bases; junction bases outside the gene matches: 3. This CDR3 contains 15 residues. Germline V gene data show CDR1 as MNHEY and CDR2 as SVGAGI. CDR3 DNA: TGTGCCAGCAGTTTCAAGCGGGAGGACACCGGGGAGCTGTTTTTT. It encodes CASSFKREDTGELFF.

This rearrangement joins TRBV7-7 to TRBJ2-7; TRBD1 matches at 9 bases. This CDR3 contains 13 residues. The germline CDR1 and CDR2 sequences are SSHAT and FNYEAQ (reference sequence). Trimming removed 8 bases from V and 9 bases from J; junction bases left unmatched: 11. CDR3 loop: CASSPGQGSVQYF. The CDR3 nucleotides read TGTGCCAGCTCTCCGGGACAGGGATCCGTGCAGTACTTC.

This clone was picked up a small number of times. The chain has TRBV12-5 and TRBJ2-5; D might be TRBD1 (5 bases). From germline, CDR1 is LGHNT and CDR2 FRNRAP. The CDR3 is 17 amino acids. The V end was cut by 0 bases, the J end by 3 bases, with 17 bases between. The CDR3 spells CASGLVLARAIEETQYF. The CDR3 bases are TGTGCTAGTGGTTTGGTACTCGCCAGGGCAATCGAAGAGACCCAGTACTTC.

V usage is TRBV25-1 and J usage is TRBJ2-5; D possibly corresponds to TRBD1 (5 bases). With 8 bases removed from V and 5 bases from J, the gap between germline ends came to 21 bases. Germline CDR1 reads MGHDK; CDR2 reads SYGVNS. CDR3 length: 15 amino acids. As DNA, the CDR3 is TGTGCCAGCCTTGGTCCCTCAGGGCGAGAGGAGACCCAGTACTTC. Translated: CASLGPSGREETQYF.

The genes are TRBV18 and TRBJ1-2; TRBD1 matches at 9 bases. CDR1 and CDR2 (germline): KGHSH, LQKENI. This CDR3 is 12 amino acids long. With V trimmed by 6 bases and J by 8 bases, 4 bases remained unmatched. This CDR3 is CASSLGQGGYTF. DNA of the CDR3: TGTGCCAGCTCCCTGGGACAGGGAGGCTACACCTTC.

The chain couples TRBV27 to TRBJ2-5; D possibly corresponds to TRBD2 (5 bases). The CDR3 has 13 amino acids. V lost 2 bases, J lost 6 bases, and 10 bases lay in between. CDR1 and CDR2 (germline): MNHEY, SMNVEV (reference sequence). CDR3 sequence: CASSLGLAKTQYF. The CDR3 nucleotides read TGTGCCAGCAGTTTAGGGCTAGCTAAGACCCAGTACTTC.